The clone carrying this T cell receptor beta chain occurred a few times. Its antigen remains unknown. V shed 1 base and J 0 bases; nucleotides not matched to a gene: 4. The CDR3 consists of 17 residues. Germline CDR1 SEHNR, CDR2 FQNEAQ (reference sequence). This sample is part of a study of T cell repertoires in cytomegalovirus infection. Study-wide context: Public TCR beta signatures indicated both CMV infection and matching HLA type. Study-wide results and limits: CMV-specific TCR beta clonotypes restricted by HLA-C were the ones dominating the ex vivo response. Identification of carriers of CMV plus the relevant HLA was achieved through cumulative public TCR beta family frequency.

TCRdb independently ran MiXCR on the reads; one entry per CDR3 protein. The repertoire holds more than 400,000 distinct CDR3 sequences, with less than 30% as singletons. The sequence came from a human donor in good health (CMV status not recorded). Some clones in this sample may be carry-over from other donors' samples. The chain joins TRBV7-9 to TRBJ1-5, with 9 bases matching TRBD1. Sequenced input: PBMCs. The CDR3 DNA is TGTGCCAGCAGCTTAGGGGACAGGGTCAATAGCAATCAGCCCCAGCATTTT. Encoded protein: CASSLGDRVNSNQPQHF.